What follows are 25 T cell receptor beta chains derived from one specimen sequenced in a study of control samples from healthy donors and cancer patients. TCRdb keeps only in-frame clones here, not all; method: immunoSEQ multiplex PCR. The sample gives 90,000 to 130,000 clones, 85% to 90% of which show up once; 3.7% is in the top ten. The sequencing input was PBMCs. These receptors originate from a woman in her fifties or sixties with lung cancer.

This clone was counted once. The V and J genes are TRBV3-1 (or the pseudogene TRBV3-2) and TRBJ1-5; D may be TRBD1 (5 bases). The CDR3 is 14 amino acids. Germline CDR1 reads LGHDT; CDR2 reads YNNKEL (reference sequence). Trimming removed 5 bases at V and 4 bases at J, with 12 bases between. DNA for the CDR3: TGTGCCAGCAGCTCCTTCGGGGCAAATCAGCCCCAGCATTTT. Translation: CASSSFGANQPQHF.

The chain joins TRBV9 to TRBJ1-1; no firm D call. Trimming removed 0 bases at V and 0 bases at J, with 12 bases between. Germline CDR1 reads SGDLS; CDR2 reads YYNGEE. This CDR3 spans 16 amino acids. CDR3 residues: CASSVGGASLNTEAFF. In DNA form, the CDR3 reads TGTGCCAGCAGCGTAGGAGGAGCCAGCCTGAACACTGAAGCTTTCTTT.

This sequence joins TRBV12-3 or TRBV12-4 and TRBJ2-5; D not certain. This CDR3 has 12 amino acids. Trimming removed 3 bases at V and 3 bases at J, with 5 bases between. The CDR3 here is CASSFTEETQYF. CDR3 DNA: TGTGCCAGCAGTTTTACGGAAGAGACCCAGTACTTC.

The V and J genes are TRBV18 and TRBJ1-1; D may be TRBD1 (5 bases). CDR1 KGHSH and CDR2 LQKENI come from the germline V gene. The CDR3 length is 14 residues. Trimming pared 5 bases from V and 2 bases from J, leaving 12 bases between. DNA for the CDR3: TGTGCCAGCTCAGTAGGGACGGTCAACACTGAAGCTTTCTTT. Amino acid sequence: CASSVGTVNTEAFF.

The rearrangement uses TRBV4-2 and TRBJ1-2; 8 bases fit TRBD1. Germline CDR1 and CDR2: LGHNA and YNFKEQ. Trimming took 1 base from V and 6 from J; bases not matched to a gene: 4. CDR3 length: 14 amino acids. The CDR3 sequence is CASSQGTGIHGYTF. Written as DNA, the CDR3 is TGTGCCAGCAGCCAAGGGACAGGGATTCATGGCTACACCTTC.

The V gene is TRBV4-1, the J gene TRBJ1-1, with 9 nucleotides matching TRBD1. Trimming cost V 3 bases and J 1 base; bases outside gene matches: 6. The CDR3 runs 16 residues. Germline V gene sequence: CDR1 MGHRA, CDR2 YSYEKL. CDR3 region: CASSHPGQGRNTEAFF. CDR3 nucleotide sequence: TGCGCCAGCAGCCACCCGGGACAGGGAAGGAACACTGAAGCTTTCTTT.

The gene calls are TRBV2 and TRBJ2-3; D gene uncertain. Trimming cost V 2 bases and J 1 base, with 4 bases left between them. This CDR3 comprises 13 residues. Germline V lookup: CDR1 SNHLY, CDR2 FYNNEI. CDR3 DNA: TGTGCCAGCAGTGAACAGGGCACAGATACGCAGTATTTT. Amino acid sequence: CASSEQGTDTQYF.

The genes are TRBV3-1 (or the pseudogene TRBV3-2) and TRBJ2-1, with 7 positions matching TRBD2. With 1 base clipped from V and 0 bases from J, the junction kept 0 bases outside the gene matches. This CDR3 has 15 amino acids. Germline-derived CDR1 and CDR2 are LGHDT and YNNKEL (reference sequence). The CDR3 coding sequence is TGTGCCAGCAGCCAAGCGGGAGGCTCCTACAATGAGCAGTTCTTC. This encodes CASSQAGGSYNEQFF.

The chain recombines TRBV7-9 with TRBJ2-5; 12 nucleotides match TRBD2. J was trimmed by 3 bases and V by 5 bases; bases with no gene match: 4. CDR1 and CDR2 (germline): SEHNR, FQNEAQ (reference sequence). The CDR3 covers 15 residues. In nucleotides, the CDR3 is TGTGCCAGCAGCGCCTCTAGCGGGGGGGAAGAGACCCAGTACTTC. This translates into CASSASSGGEETQYF.

The V gene is TRBV19, the J gene TRBJ2-7; perhaps D is TRBD1 or TRBD2 (6 bases each). V lost 6 bases to trimming and J lost 4 bases, with 16 bases between them. The CDR3 covers 14 residues. CDR1 and CDR2 (germline): LNHDA, SQIVND (reference sequence). The CDR3 sequence: CASRDSRGVYEQYF. The CDR3 coding sequence is TGTGCCAGTAGAGACTCAAGGGGGGTATACGAGCAGTACTTC.

This chain connects TRBV6-2 or TRBV6-3 to TRBJ2-2; possibly TRBD1 or TRBD2 for D (6 bases each). The CDR3 consists of 19 residues. V dropped 4 bases and J dropped 2 bases, with 23 bases sitting between them. Germline V CDR1 and CDR2: MNHEY, SVGEGT. The CDR3 DNA reads as TGTGCCAGCAGTTTCCTACAGGGACTGACCGTCACCAACACCGGGGAGCTGTTTTTT. This sequence encodes CASSFLQGLTVTNTGELFF.

A remark on this clone: Other nucleotide sequences in the sample specify the same CDR3. The CDR3 nucleotides read TGTGCCAGCAGCCTGGGGACAGGGCAAGAGACCCAGTACTTC. Protein: CASSLGTGQETQYF. V and J are TRBV7-9 and TRBJ2-5; TRBD1 agrees at 9 bases. V lost 5 bases to trimming and J lost 2 bases; unmatched junction nucleotides: 3. Germline-derived CDR1 and CDR2 are SEHNR and FQNEAQ (reference sequence). CDR3 length: 14 residues. Combining the CDR3 with reference TRBV7-9 and TRBJ2-5 gives the whole variable domain DTGVSQNPRHKITKRGQNVTFRCDPISEHNRLYWYRQTLGQGPEFLTYFQNEAQLEKSRLLSDRFSAERPKGSFSTLEIQRTEQGDSAMYLCASSLGTGQETQYFGPGTRLLVL.

The J gene is TRBJ1-6, the V gene TRBV7-2, with D uncertain. In germline, CDR1 is SGHTA, CDR2 FQGNSA. V lost 6 bases, J lost 4 bases, and 7 bases lay in between. The CDR3 length is 13 residues. CDR3 DNA sequence: TGTGCCAGCAGGGACCCTTATAATTCACCCCTCCACTTT. Residues: CASRDPYNSPLHF.

This sequence joins TRBV9 and TRBJ2-7; perhaps TRBD2 as D (6 bases). Germline CDR1 reads SGDLS; CDR2 reads YYNGEE. V was pared by 0 bases and J by 7 bases, with 14 bases between. This CDR3 has 14 residues. CDR3 coding DNA: TGTGCCAGCAGCGTAGACGGGAGCCTGGGGGAGCAGTACTTC. Its protein product is CASSVDGSLGEQYF.

The V and J genes are TRBV9 and TRBJ1-2; D call uncertain. The V and J ends lost 0 bases and 7 bases respectively, with 10 bases between them. The CDR3 has 13 amino acids. Germline V gene data show CDR1 as SGDLS and CDR2 as YYNGEE. The CDR3 spells CASSVGVVGGYTF. DNA of the CDR3: TGTGCCAGCAGCGTAGGGGTAGTGGGTGGCTACACCTTC. The entire variable domain, with the rest obtained from reference TRBV9 and TRBJ1-2, is as follows: DSGVTQTPKHLITATGQRVTLRCSPRSGDLSVYWYQQSLDQGLQFLIQYYNGEERAKGNILERFSAQQFPDLHSELNLSSLELGDSALYFCASSVGVVGGYTFGSGTRLTVV.

Remarks on this clone: Other DNA sequences in the same sample also yield this CDR3. CDR3 coding DNA: TGCGCCAGCAGCCCAGGGACAGGGAGCAACACCGGGGAGCTGTTTTTT. Its translation: CASSPGTGSNTGELFF. The chain links TRBV5-1 to TRBJ2-2; TRBD1 matches 9 bases. The CDR3 runs to 16 residues. Unmatched junction bases numbered 6, after V lost 4 bases and J lost 2 bases. Germline values: CDR1 SGHRS, CDR2 YFSETQ.

This clone was seen a handful of times. The chain links TRBV18 to TRBJ1-2, with D possibly TRBD1 on 5 matching bases. The CDR3 is 14 amino acids. The germline V gene has CDR1 KGHSH and CDR2 LQKENI. V shed 3 bases and J shed 7 bases, with 15 bases lying between them. The CDR3 nucleotides read TGTGCCAGCTCACCTGGGGGAAAGGAAGGTGGCTACACCTTC. It codes for CASSPGGKEGGYTF.

The chain combines TRBV19 with TRBJ2-7; tentatively, D is TRBD1 (5 bases). There are 17 residues in the CDR3. Germline lookup yields CDR1 LNHDA and CDR2 SQIVND (reference sequence). Trimming removed 3 bases from V and 0 bases from J, with 18 bases in between. The CDR3, as DNA: TGTGCCAGTAGTATGATGTCAGGGCCTATTGACTCCTACGAGCAGTACTTC. It codes for CASSMMSGPIDSYEQYF.

The chain carries TRBV11-2 and TRBJ1-2, with D perhaps TRBD1 (6 bases). The ends were cut back, 0 bases at V and 7 bases at J, with 15 bases in the middle. CDR1 SGHAT and CDR2 FQNNGV come from the germline V gene. This CDR3 spans 15 amino acids. CDR3 sequence reads: CASSLDRDTSGGYTF. The CDR3 DNA reads TGTGCCAGCAGCTTAGATAGGGACACATCAGGTGGCTACACCTTC.

The J gene is TRBJ2-6, the V gene TRBV28, with TRBD1 as a possible D gene (5 bases). The V end lost 2 bases, the J end lost 0 bases, and 5 bases lay between the germline ends. The CDR3 sequence is 15 residues long. CDR1 and CDR2 (germline): MDHEN, SYDVKM. For the CDR3, the DNA is TGTGCCAGCAGTTTAGACAGCTCTGGGGCCAACGTCCTGACTTTC. It is translated as CASSLDSSGANVLTF.

This rearrangement joins TRBV2 to TRBJ2-2; no firm D call. Trimming removed 4 bases at V and 6 bases at J, with 15 bases between. CDR1 and CDR2 from the germline V gene are SNHLY and FYNNEI. The CDR3 has 15 residues. CDR3 protein: CASSVGLVGPGELFF. CDR3 bases: TGTGCCAGCAGTGTCGGTCTAGTTGGGCCCGGGGAGCTGTTTTTT.

V is TRBV24-1 and J is TRBJ1-2; D unresolved. The V and J ends lost 3 bases and 4 bases respectively, with 8 bases between them. From germline, CDR1 is KGHDR and CDR2 SFDVKD. The CDR3 is 13 residues long. CDR3 nucleotide sequence: TGTGCCACCAGTGATACCATTTCCTATGGCTACACCTTC. This encodes CATSDTISYGYTF.

This clone was observed once. This chain links TRBV3-1 (or the pseudogene TRBV3-2) with TRBJ1-2, with TRBD1 as a possible D gene (6 bases). The CDR3 length is 13 residues. Germline CDR1 and CDR2: LGHDT and YNNKEL (reference sequence). Trimming stripped 4 bases from V and 2 bases from J, with 8 bases between. The CDR3 sequence: CASSPQGNYGYTF. DNA for the CDR3: TGTGCCAGCAGCCCTCAGGGGAACTATGGCTACACCTTC.

Turning to this clone: The sample has other DNA sequences that encode this CDR3 too. The chain links TRBV6-2 or TRBV6-3 to TRBJ1-5; no reliable D call. This CDR3 is 13 amino acids long. V lost 2 bases and J 1 base, leaving 3 bases between the germline ends. Germline V gene sequence: CDR1 MNHEY, CDR2 SVGEGT. CDR3 DNA sequence: TGTGCCAGCAGTTACGGGAGCAATCAGCCCCAGCATTTT. This encodes CASSYGSNQPQHF.

The genes are TRBV5-1 and TRBJ2-6; the D gene could be TRBD1 or TRBD2 (5 bases each). Germline V gene lookup returns CDR1 SGHRS and CDR2 YFSETQ. The CDR3 covers 15 residues. V gave up 4 bases and J gave up 2 bases, with 10 bases separating them. The CDR3 coding sequence is TGCGCCAGCAGCCAAGGGGAGCCTGGGGCCAACGTCCTGACTTTC. Translated, it gives CASSQGEPGANVLTF. Full variable domain (remainder filled in from reference TRBV5-1 and TRBJ2-6): KAGVTQTPRYLIKTRGQQVTLSCSPISGHRSVSWYQQTPGQGLQFLFEYFSETQRNKGNFPGRFSGRQFSNSRSEMNVSTLELGDSALYLCASSQGEPGANVLTFGAGSRLTVL.